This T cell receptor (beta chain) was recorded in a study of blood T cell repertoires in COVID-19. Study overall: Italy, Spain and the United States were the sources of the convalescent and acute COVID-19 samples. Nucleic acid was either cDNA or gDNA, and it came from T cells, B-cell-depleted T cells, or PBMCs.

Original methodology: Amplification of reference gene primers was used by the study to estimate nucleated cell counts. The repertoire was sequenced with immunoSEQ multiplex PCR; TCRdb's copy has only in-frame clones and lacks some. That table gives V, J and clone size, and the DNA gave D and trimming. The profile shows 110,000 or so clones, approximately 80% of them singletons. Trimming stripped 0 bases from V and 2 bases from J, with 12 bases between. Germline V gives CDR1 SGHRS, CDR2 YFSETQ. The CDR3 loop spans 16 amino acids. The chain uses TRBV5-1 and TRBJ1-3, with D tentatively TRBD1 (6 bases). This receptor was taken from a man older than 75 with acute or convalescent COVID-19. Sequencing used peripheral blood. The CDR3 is CASSLAGQSTGNTIYF. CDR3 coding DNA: TGCGCCAGCAGCTTGGCCGGACAGTCGACTGGAAACACCATATATTTT.